Each of the 29 T cell receptor beta chains below was sequenced from the same sample in a study of identifying expanded T cells in peripheral blood. Repertoires were generated with immunoSEQ multiplex PCR, while TCRdb's copy carries only in-frame clones and drops some. Of tens of thousands of clones listed, around 86% are singletons. What was sequenced was blood. Source of these receptors: a person aged 18 to 75 in good health.

The rearrangement joins TRBV7-9 to TRBJ2-7; D perhaps matches TRBD1 (6 bases). The CDR3 is 16 residues long. Trimming stripped 2 bases from V and 6 bases from J, with 20 bases between. Germline CDR1 is SEHNR and CDR2 is FQNEAQ (reference sequence). The CDR3: CASSLSGGNRASEQYF. CDR3 DNA: TGTGCCAGCAGCTTATCAGGTGGTAACAGGGCTTCCGAGCAGTACTTC.

This sequence joins TRBV2 and TRBJ1-2, with D unresolved. Germline V gene lookup returns CDR1 SNHLY and CDR2 FYNNEI. CDR3 length: 13 residues. V dropped 1 base and J dropped 5 bases, with 8 bases sitting between them. The CDR3 DNA reads as TGTGCCAGCAGTGAAGGGACCCAGTATGGCTACACCTTC. Encoded protein: CASSEGTQYGYTF. The complete variable domain, with remaining parts taken from reference TRBV2 and TRBJ1-2, reads EPEVTQTPSHQVTQMGQEVILRCVPISNHLYFYWYRQILGQKVEFLVSFYNNEISEKSEIFDDQFSVERPDGSNFTLKIRSTKLEDSAMYFCASSEGTQYGYTFGSGTRLTVV.

The V call is TRBV21-1, the J call TRBJ2-3; the table's D call, TRBD1, has no DNA check behind it. TRBV21-1 has pseudogene status. The CDR3 loop spans 15 amino acids. CDR3 nucleotide sequence: TGTGCCAGCAGATTTGCTACAGTCATGCAAGATACGCAGTATTTT. Protein product: CASRFATVMQDTQYF.

This chain connects TRBV6-1 to TRBJ2-2; no firm D call. The V and J ends lost 0 bases and 6 bases respectively, with 8 bases between them. In germline, CDR1 is MNHNS, CDR2 SASEGT. This CDR3 contains 14 residues. The CDR3 DNA sequence: TGTGCCAGCAGTGAAGCTGGTCGAGCCGGGGAGCTGTTTTTT. This encodes CASSEAGRAGELFF.

This chain links TRBV7-9 with TRBJ1-1; D may be TRBD1 (6 bases). The germline V gene encodes CDR1 SEHNR and CDR2 FQNEAQ (reference sequence). V was trimmed by 1 base and J by 2 bases, leaving 8 bases between them. The CDR3 extends over 14 amino acids. CDR3 bases: TGTGCCAGCAGCTTAGGGACAGTTAACACTGAAGCTTTCTTT. Its translation: CASSLGTVNTEAFF.

The chain joins TRBV30 to TRBJ1-4, with a possible D match to TRBD1 (6 bases). Per germline, CDR1 GTSNPN and CDR2 SVGIG (reference sequence). The CDR3 totals 14 residues. Between the trimmed V and J ends, which lost 4 bases and 8 bases, there was a span of 17 bases. In nucleotides, the CDR3 is TGTGCCTGGACCCGGAGGGCAGGGGACGAAAAACTGTTTTTT. As protein: CAWTRRAGDEKLFF.

The chain uses TRBV19 and TRBJ1-2; tentative D call: TRBD1 (6 bases). The CDR3 sequence is 13 residues long. V lost 6 bases and J 5 bases, leaving 13 bases between the germline ends. Per germline, CDR1 LNHDA and CDR2 SQIVND (reference sequence). The CDR3 bases are TGTGCCAGTAGATCGGGGGCAGGGTATGGCTACACCTTC. The encoded protein is CASRSGAGYGYTF.

The DNA for the CDR3 is TGTGCCAGCAGGCCCCAGGTCGAGCAGTACGTC. It translates to CASRPQVEQYV. The chain joins TRBV6-5 to TRBJ2-7; D is undetermined. Deletions cut 6 bases from V and 6 bases from J, with 9 bases between. Germline CDR1 and CDR2: MNHEY and SVGAGI. This CDR3 region has 11 residues.

The CDR3 region has the DNA TGTGCCAGCAGCACCATCCCGGGACCGCACAATGAGCAGTTCTTC. Amino acid sequence: CASSTIPGPHNEQFF. This chain connects TRBV7-8 to TRBJ2-1; tentatively, D is TRBD1 or TRBD2 (5 bases each). The CDR3 length is 15 residues. Looked up from germline, CDR1 is SGHVS and CDR2 is FQNEAQ. V was trimmed by 5 bases and J by 5 bases, leaving 16 bases between them.

This clone was seen a single time. This rearrangement joins TRBV5-4 to TRBJ1-2; 7 bases are shared with TRBD1. V lost 2 bases and J lost 6; bases outside the gene matches: 1. The CDR3 is 12 residues long. Germline values: CDR1 SGHNT, CDR2 YYREEE (reference sequence). CDR3 region: CASSLGQDGYTF. The CDR3 coding sequence is TGTGCCAGCAGCTTAGGACAGGATGGCTACACCTTC.

V usage is TRBV21-1 and J usage is TRBJ2-7; the table calls TRBD2, which could not be checked here. TRBV21-1 is noted as a pseudogene. There are 17 residues in the CDR3. The CDR3 sequence: CASSKVVEAGGSHEQYF. The CDR3 DNA is TGTGCCAGCAGCAAAGTGGTCGAAGCGGGAGGTTCCCACGAGCAGTACTTC.

This sequence joins TRBV27 and TRBJ1-5; the D is unclear. V dropped 11 bases and J dropped 4 bases, with 12 bases sitting between them. The CDR3 contains 12 residues. Germline assignment: CDR1 MNHEY and CDR2 SMNVEV (reference sequence). CDR3 in amino acids: CACGQSNQPQHF. The CDR3 coding sequence is TGTGCCTGCGGTCAGTCAAATCAGCCCCAGCATTTT.

V and J are TRBV6-1 and TRBJ1-4; the match to TRBD1 covers 9 bases. The CDR3 is made up of 18 amino acids. The trim removed 3 bases at V and 7 bases at J, leaving 15 bases unmatched. The germline V gene encodes CDR1 MNHNS and CDR2 SASEGT. CDR3 DNA: TGTGCCAGCAGTGATGGACAGGGGAGTGGAATAACTGCTGAAAAACTGTTTTTT. Encoded protein: CASSDGQGSGITAEKLFF.

The V and J genes are TRBV2 and TRBJ2-5; the D call may be TRBD1 or TRBD2 (6 bases each). This CDR3 contains 16 residues. V shed 1 base and J shed 5 bases, with 17 bases lying between them. From germline, CDR1 is SNHLY and CDR2 FYNNEI. Written as DNA, the CDR3 is TGTGCCAGCAGTGAAGGAAGGGGGGCCTTTCATGAGACCCAGTACTTC. The encoded protein is CASSEGRGAFHETQYF.

This clone was seen a few times. The rearrangement joins TRBV7-3 to TRBJ2-6, with no clear D. Germline CDR1 and CDR2: SGHTA and FQGTGA. Trimming removed 1 base at V and 0 bases at J, with 1 base between. CDR3 length: 14 residues. The CDR3 DNA follows: TGTGCCAGCAGCTTAAACTCTGGGGCCAACGTCCTGACTTTC. Its protein is CASSLNSGANVLTF.

In this sample, this clone turned up once. Here the CDR3 DNA reads TGTGCCAGCAGCCAAGGGCGAAGACAGGGGATCTATGGCTACACCTTC. This encodes CASSQGRRQGIYGYTF. The rearrangement joins TRBV14 to TRBJ1-2; 8 bases align to TRBD1. The CDR3 has 16 amino acids. V trimming: 1 base; J trimming: 4 bases; junction bases outside the gene matches: 8. CDR1 and CDR2 (germline): SGHDN, FVKESK. Filled out from reference TRBV14 and TRBJ1-2, the complete variable domain reads EAGVTQFPSHSVIEKGQTVTLRCDPISGHDNLYWYRRVMGKEIKFLLHFVKESKQDESGMPNNRFLAERTGGTYSTLKVQPAELEDSGVYFCASSQGRRQGIYGYTFGSGTRLTVV.

The rearrangement joins TRBV5-4 to TRBJ1-1, with D perhaps matching TRBD1 (6 bases). The CDR3 sequence is 15 residues long. Germline lookup yields CDR1 SGHNT and CDR2 YYREEE (reference sequence). Trimming removed 4 bases from V and 1 base from J, with 14 bases in between. CDR3 sequence reads: CASSQGGAANTEAFF. The CDR3 nucleotides read TGTGCCAGCAGCCAAGGGGGTGCGGCGAACACTGAAGCTTTCTTT.

The V call is TRBV2, the J call TRBJ2-3; no reliable D call. The V gene lost 0 bases and the J gene lost 5 bases, with 3 bases spanning the gap. Per the germline V gene, CDR1 is SNHLY and CDR2 is FYNNEI. This CDR3 is 12 amino acids long. CDR3 bases: TGTGCCAGCAGTGAAGCGGGAGATACGCAGTATTTT. This gives the protein CASSEAGDTQYF.

This clone showed up just a few times. The chain carries TRBV5-6 and TRBJ2-2; D is possibly TRBD2 (6 bases). Germline CDR1 is SGHDT and CDR2 is YYEEEE. The CDR3 extends over 16 amino acids. V was trimmed by 0 bases and J by 7 bases, leaving 16 bases between them. The CDR3, as DNA: TGTGCCAGCAGCTTGGCCGGCGCCGGGAGCGGCGGGGAGCTGTTTTTT. This gives the protein CASSLAGAGSGGELFF.

In nucleotides, the CDR3 is TGTGCCAGCAGCCCCCGGGACAGGGGGCAAAGCGAGCAGTACTTC. Amino acid sequence: CASSPRDRGQSEQYF. The V and J genes are TRBV11-2 and TRBJ2-7; 12 bases match TRBD1. The CDR3 totals 15 residues. The germline V gene encodes CDR1 SGHAT and CDR2 FQNNGV. V was pared by 5 bases and J by 6 bases, with 8 bases of the junction left unmatched.

J is TRBJ2-1 and V is TRBV6-6, with TRBD2 matching 14 bases. Germline trimming cut 4 bases from V and 6 bases from J; bases unmatched to any gene: 5. CDR1 MNHNY and CDR2 SVGAGI come from the germline V gene (reference sequence). CDR3 length: 16 residues. The CDR3 reads CASSLGLAGVPNEQFF. The CDR3 nucleotides are TGTGCCAGCAGTTTGGGACTAGCGGGAGTTCCCAATGAGCAGTTCTTC.

The chain joins TRBV6-5 to TRBJ1-1; D is ambiguous. Deletions cut 0 bases from V and 0 bases from J, with 11 bases between. Germline V gives CDR1 MNHEY, CDR2 SVGAGI. CDR3 length equals 16 residues. CDR3 amino acids: CASSYSPGSMNTEAFF. In nucleotides, the CDR3 is TGTGCCAGCAGTTACTCGCCAGGTTCGATGAACACTGAAGCTTTCTTT.

The chain is built from TRBV5-8 and TRBJ1-2, with D hard to call. This CDR3 is 14 amino acids long. Germline loops: CDR1 SGHTS, CDR2 YDEGEE. Trimming removed 3 bases from V and 5 bases from J, with 14 bases in between. CDR3 region: CASSSERGLYGYTF. Written as DNA, the CDR3 is TGTGCCAGCAGCTCAGAACGAGGGTTGTATGGCTACACCTTC.

This clone was seen a handful of times. The chain recombines TRBV6-1 with TRBJ2-5; D gene uncertain. The CDR3 sequence is 14 residues long. Trimming took off 1 base at V and 0 bases at J, with 6 bases between the two ends. Germline CDR1 and CDR2: MNHNS and SASEGT. For the CDR3, the DNA is TGTGCCAGCAGTGAAGTAGAATACCAAGAGACCCAGTACTTC. As protein: CASSEVEYQETQYF.

The rearrangement links TRBV30 to TRBJ1-2, with D unclear. CDR1 and CDR2 (germline): GTSNPN, SVGIG (reference sequence). Trimming removed 2 bases from V and 0 bases from J, with 10 bases in between. This CDR3 contains 14 residues. As DNA, the CDR3 is TGTGCCTGGAGTTCTAGCCCGGCTAACTATGGCTACACCTTC. Amino acids: CAWSSSPANYGYTF.

The rearrangement uses TRBV5-4 and TRBJ1-1; 9 bases are a match to TRBD1. There are 14 residues in the CDR3. Trimming at V came to 4 bases and at J to 1 base, leaving 2 bases not matched to a gene. The germline CDR1 and CDR2 sequences are SGHNT and YYREEE (reference sequence). CDR3 in DNA: TGTGCCAGCAGCCTGACAGGGGGGAACACTGAAGCTTTCTTT. Amino acids: CASSLTGGNTEAFF.

The rearrangement uses TRBV4-3 and TRBJ1-1; D unclear. Trimming removed 1 base from V and 1 base from J, with 13 bases in between. The CDR3 covers 16 residues. Germline assignment: CDR1 LGHNA and CDR2 YSLEER. The CDR3 protein is CASSQAHSSPNTEAFF. For the CDR3, the DNA is TGCGCCAGCAGCCAAGCGCACAGTTCCCCGAACACTGAAGCTTTCTTT.

Written as DNA, the CDR3 is TGCGCCAGCAGCTTACGGACTAGCGGGGAGAGCTCCTACAATGAGCAGTTCTTC. It is translated as CASSLRTSGESSYNEQFF. This sequence joins TRBV5-1 and TRBJ2-1, with TRBD2 matching 12 bases. CDR1 and CDR2 (germline): SGHRS, YFSETQ. This CDR3 contains 18 residues. J gave up 0 bases and V 2 bases, and 6 bases lay outside the gene matches.

The chain uses TRBV19 and TRBJ2-5, with D maybe TRBD2 (5 bases). V was cut by 8 bases and J by 2 bases, with 12 bases left in between. Per germline, CDR1 LNHDA and CDR2 SQIVND (reference sequence). The CDR3 sequence is 13 residues long. Written as DNA, the CDR3 is TGTGCCAGTGCTAGAGGGCTACAAGAGACCCAGTACTTC. Translation: CASARGLQETQYF.